Below, one T cell receptor beta chain is given with its context. The junction does not match germline at one end; this may be a read error. CDR3 length: 14 amino acids. Germline V gives CDR1 LNHDA, CDR2 SQIVND (reference sequence). The sample belongs to a study of cytomegalovirus exposure and HLA in healthy donors. The study ran its PCR with 60 Vbeta and 13 Jbeta primers. Assay used: immunoSEQ multiplex PCR; TCRdb lists only in-frame clones, some missing. The table lists fewer than 100,000 clones, about three quarters of them singletons, with 0.9% to 1.2% in the top ten. This receptor was identified in a male donor in good health and CMV-seronegative. The source material was PBMCs. The rearrangement links TRBV19 to TRBJ1-2; 9 bases are a match to TRBD1. CDR3 sequence reads: CASSGQGRNYGYPF. The CDR3 region has the DNA TGTGCCAGTAGTGGACAGGGGAGGAACTATGGCTACCCCTTC.